The sequence of this T cell receptor (beta chain) was determined in a study of tissue T cells after allogeneic stem cell transplantation. This sample's time point: mouse harvest day 7 after allogeneic transplant. Tail vein injection delivered 10^7 T-cell-depleted bone marrow cells and 10^6 splenic CD5+ T cells. Tissues came from B6→BALB/c major-mismatch GVHD mice at day 7 or 14. The method was immunoSEQ multiplex PCR; TCRdb's version includes in-frame clones alone and lacks a portion of them. The sample consists of approximately 8,500 clones, around 40% of them appearing once. Study findings and constraints: Anatomically similar tissues had similar TCR repertoires within each patient. The study did not identify alloreactive or antigen-specific tissue TCRs, and some clones might be persisting host cells.

Germline trimming cut 1 base from V and 0 bases from J; bases unmatched to any gene: 1. The CDR3 is 18 residues long. Worth noting for this clone: What it recognizes is unknown. Gene names and germline refer to mouse. The CDR3 end falls 1 residue outside the read, so it is completed with the germline J gene.

This sequence was found in a female BALB/c mouse given C57BL/6 T cells with graft-versus-host disease after an allogeneic hematopoietic cell transplant. Sequenced sample: skin. The genes are TRBV21 and TRBJ1-6, with 12 bases lining up with TRBD1. TRBV21 belongs to the ORF category, with a function that is uncertain. TRBJ1-6 is reported as an ORF; its role is uncertain. CDR3 bases read: TGTGCTAGCAGTCAATGGGACAGGGGGCATTCCTATAATTCGCCCCTCTAC. Amino acid sequence: CASSQWDRGHSYNSPLY. The CDR3, in full, reads CASSQWDRGHSYNSPLYF.